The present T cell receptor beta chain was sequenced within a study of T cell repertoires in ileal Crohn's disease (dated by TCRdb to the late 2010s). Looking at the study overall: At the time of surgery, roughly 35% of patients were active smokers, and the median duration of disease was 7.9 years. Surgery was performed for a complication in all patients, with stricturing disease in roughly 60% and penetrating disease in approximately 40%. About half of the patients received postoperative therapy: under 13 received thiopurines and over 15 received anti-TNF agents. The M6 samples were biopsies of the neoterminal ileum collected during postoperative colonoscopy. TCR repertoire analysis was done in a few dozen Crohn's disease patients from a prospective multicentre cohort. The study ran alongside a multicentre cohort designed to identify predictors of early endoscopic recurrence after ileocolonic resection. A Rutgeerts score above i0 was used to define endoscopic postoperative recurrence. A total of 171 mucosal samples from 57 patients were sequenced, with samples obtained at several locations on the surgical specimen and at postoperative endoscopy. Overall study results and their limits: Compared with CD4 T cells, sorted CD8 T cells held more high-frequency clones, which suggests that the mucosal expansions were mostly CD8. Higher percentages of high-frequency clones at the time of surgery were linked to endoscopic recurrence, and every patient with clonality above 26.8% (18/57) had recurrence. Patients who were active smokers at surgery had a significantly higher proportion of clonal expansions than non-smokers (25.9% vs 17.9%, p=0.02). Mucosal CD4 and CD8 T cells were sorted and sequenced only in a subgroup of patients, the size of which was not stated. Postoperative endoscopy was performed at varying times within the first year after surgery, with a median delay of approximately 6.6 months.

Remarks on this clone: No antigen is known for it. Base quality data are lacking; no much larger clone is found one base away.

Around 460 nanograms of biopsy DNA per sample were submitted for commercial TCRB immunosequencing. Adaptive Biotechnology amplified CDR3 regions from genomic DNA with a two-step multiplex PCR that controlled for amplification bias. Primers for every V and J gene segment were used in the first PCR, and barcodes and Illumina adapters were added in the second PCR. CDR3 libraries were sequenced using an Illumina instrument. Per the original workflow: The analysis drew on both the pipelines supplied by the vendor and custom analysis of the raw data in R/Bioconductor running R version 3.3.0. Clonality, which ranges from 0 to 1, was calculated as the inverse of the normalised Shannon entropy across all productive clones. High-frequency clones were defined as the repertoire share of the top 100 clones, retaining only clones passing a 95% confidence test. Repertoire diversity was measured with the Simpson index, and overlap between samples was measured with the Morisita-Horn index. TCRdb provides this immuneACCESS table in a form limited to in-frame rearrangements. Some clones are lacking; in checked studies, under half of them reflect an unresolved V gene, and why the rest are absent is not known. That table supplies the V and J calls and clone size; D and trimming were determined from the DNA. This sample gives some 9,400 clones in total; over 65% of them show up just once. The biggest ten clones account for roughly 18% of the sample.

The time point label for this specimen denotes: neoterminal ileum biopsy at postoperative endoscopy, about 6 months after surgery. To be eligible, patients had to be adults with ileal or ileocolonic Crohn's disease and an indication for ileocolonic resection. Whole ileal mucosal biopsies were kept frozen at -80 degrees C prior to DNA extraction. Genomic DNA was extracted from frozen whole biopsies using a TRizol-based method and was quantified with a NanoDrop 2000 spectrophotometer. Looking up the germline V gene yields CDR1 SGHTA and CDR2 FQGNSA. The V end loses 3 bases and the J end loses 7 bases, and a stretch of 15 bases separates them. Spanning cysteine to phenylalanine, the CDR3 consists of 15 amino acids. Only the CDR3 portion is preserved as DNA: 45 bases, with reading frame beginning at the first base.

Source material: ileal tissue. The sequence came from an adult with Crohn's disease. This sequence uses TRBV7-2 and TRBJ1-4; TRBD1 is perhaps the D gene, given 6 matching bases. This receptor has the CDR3 CASSLYGTQGEKLFF. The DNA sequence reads TGTGCCAGCAGCTTGTACGGGACACAAGGTGAAAAACTGTTTTTT.